The clone carrying this T cell receptor beta chain appeared a few times. Its antigen is currently unknown. TCRdb re-called the 5' RACE reads with MiXCR, one entry per CDR3 protein. Altogether 35,000 to 50,000 distinct CDR3 sequences are present, about 29% being singletons, with the ten largest covering 4% to 5%. The ends lost 4 bases at V and 9 bases at J; junction bases unmatched: 5. The CDR3 is 13 residues long. Looked up from germline, CDR1 is KGHDR and CDR2 is SFDVKD. Findings and caveats of the study: Tumor memory CD4+ T cell TCR gene usage was found to cluster with blood and lymph node memory CD4+ cells and with lymph node naive CD4+ cells.

Memory CD4+ cells were defined as CD4+CD45RO+CD25-. The sequence was obtained from a female donor with breast cancer. This sequence joins TRBV24-1 and TRBJ2-3; 8 positions match TRBD2. The sequencing input was tumor-infiltrating memory CD4+ T cells sorted from the breast tumor. Subset noted: memory CD4+ T cells, CD4+CD45RO+CD25-. CDR3 sequence reads: CATSEPGLGTQYF. The DNA for the CDR3 is TGTGCCACCAGTGAACCGGGACTAGGAACGCAGTATTTT.